These 26 T cell receptor beta chains share one sample of origin, sequenced in a study of cytomegalovirus exposure and HLA in healthy donors. The PCR was carried out with 60 Vbeta primers and 13 Jbeta primers. Some clones are missing from TCRdb's copy, which holds only in-frame ones; the method was immunoSEQ multiplex PCR. This sample has approximately 67,000 clones; 68% occur once, and the top ten carry roughly 1.9%. The specimen was PBMCs. The receptors originated from a woman in her thirties in good health and CMV-seronegative.

The V gene is TRBV27, the J gene TRBJ2-7, with 11 bases aligning to TRBD2. Germline assignment: CDR1 MNHEY and CDR2 SMNVEV (reference sequence). The V and J ends lost 5 bases and 0 bases, in that order; junction bases with no gene match: 6. This CDR3 comprises 16 residues. CDR3: CASSTTSGAVSYEQYF. The DNA of the CDR3 is TGTGCCAGCAGTACGACTAGCGGGGCTGTCTCCTACGAGCAGTACTTC.

Of note for this clone: Other nucleotide sequences from this sample produce the same CDR3. The rearrangement joins TRBV18 to TRBJ2-2, with a tentative D call TRBD1 (6 bases). The ends were cut back, 3 bases at V and 6 bases at J, with 8 bases in the middle. The CDR3 has 13 amino acids. Per germline, CDR1 KGHSH and CDR2 LQKENI. CDR3 DNA sequence: TGTGCCAGCTCACCGCAGGGGTCCGGGGAGCTGTTTTTT. This encodes CASSPQGSGELFF.

This sequence joins TRBV5-6 and TRBJ2-3, with D possibly matching TRBD1 (6 bases). Germline V gives CDR1 SGHDT, CDR2 YYEEEE. V lost 4 bases and J 0 bases, leaving 15 bases between the germline ends. There are 16 residues in the CDR3. The CDR3 reads CASSLTGSQSTDTQYF. Here the CDR3 DNA reads TGTGCCAGCAGCCTAACAGGGTCCCAAAGCACAGATACGCAGTATTTT.

J is TRBJ1-5 and V is TRBV2; 8 bases fit TRBD1. V shed 5 bases, J shed 4 bases, and the junction held 7 bases outside the gene matches. The CDR3 is made up of 15 amino acids. Germline V lookup: CDR1 SNHLY, CDR2 FYNNEI. Written as DNA, the CDR3 is TGTGCCAGCAGTCCCGACAGGGGAAAGAATCAGCCCCAGCATTTT. Translation gives CASSPDRGKNQPQHF.

V is TRBV5-1 and J is TRBJ1-6; 10 bases are shared with TRBD1. With 3 bases clipped from V and 9 bases from J, the junction kept 0 bases outside the gene matches. The CDR3 sequence is 13 residues long. CDR1 is SGHRS, CDR2 YFSETQ, per germline. CDR3 sequence reads: CASSWDRGSPLHF. CDR3 DNA: TGCGCCAGCAGCTGGGACAGGGGTTCACCCCTCCACTTT.

This clone occurred once. This chain links TRBV5-1 with TRBJ2-7; TRBD1 might be the D (6 bases). V was shortened by 7 bases and J by 5 bases, with 16 bases between the two germline ends. Germline V gene data show CDR1 as SGHRS and CDR2 as YFSETQ. The CDR3 loop spans 13 amino acids. In DNA, the CDR3 is TGCGCCAGCTCCTTCGCAGGGGCCGACGAGCAGTACTTC. It specifies CASSFAGADEQYF.

CDR3 DNA sequence: TGTGCCAGCAGTGAAGCTGACCTAGGCAATGAGCAGTTCTTC. Translated: CASSEADLGNEQFF. The chain carries TRBV6-1 and TRBJ2-1; D unclear. The germline V gene has CDR1 MNHNS and CDR2 SASEGT. V was pared by 0 bases and J by 6 bases, with 9 bases between. The CDR3 extends over 14 amino acids.

The chain employs TRBV28 and TRBJ2-3, with a possible D match to TRBD2 (7 bases). This CDR3 comprises 14 residues. With 10 bases removed from V and 2 bases from J, the gap between germline ends came to 16 bases. The V gene's germline CDR1 is MDHEN and CDR2 SYDVKM. Written as DNA, the CDR3 is TGTGCCACCGGGTCGGGGGGCACCACAGATACGCAGTATTTT. Its protein is CATGSGGTTDTQYF.

The chain employs TRBV27 and TRBJ2-1; the match to TRBD2 covers 9 bases. CDR1 is MNHEY and CDR2 is SMNVEV in the germline V gene (reference sequence). Trimming cost V 2 bases and J 4 bases; bases outside gene matches: 3. The CDR3 runs to 15 residues. CDR3 residues: CASSLAGGAYNEQFF. CDR3 coding DNA: TGTGCCAGCAGTTTAGCGGGGGGGGCATACAATGAGCAGTTCTTC.

J is TRBJ2-3 and V is TRBV2; 11 bases match TRBD1. This CDR3 comprises 16 residues. The germline gives CDR1 SNHLY, CDR2 FYNNEI. The V and J ends lost 3 bases and 4 bases, in that order; junction bases with no gene match: 6. The chain's CDR3 is CASSDRDRGLSDTQYF. CDR3 in DNA: TGTGCCAGCAGTGACCGGGACAGGGGGTTGTCAGATACGCAGTATTTT.

The V and J genes are TRBV19 and TRBJ1-1, with a weak D call TRBD1 (6 bases). Trimming took 3 bases from V and 11 from J, leaving 13 bases between them. The CDR3 totals 12 residues. Per germline, CDR1 LNHDA and CDR2 SQIVND (reference sequence). Here the CDR3 DNA reads TGTGCCAGTAGTATGGGGACAATGGGGGCTTTCTTT. Protein: CASSMGTMGAFF.

This CDR3 is CASSDTGGHGYTF. CDR3 nucleotides: TGTGCCAGCAGTGACACAGGGGGACATGGCTACACCTTC. The J gene is TRBJ1-2, the V gene TRBV6-4, with TRBD1 identical over 8 bases. Trimming cost V 2 bases and J 6 bases; bases outside gene matches: 2. The length of the CDR3 is 13 residues. The germline gives CDR1 MRHNA, CDR2 SNTAGT.

This rearrangement joins TRBV5-4 to TRBJ1-2; 8 positions agree with TRBD1. The germline V gene has CDR1 SGHNT and CDR2 YYREEE (reference sequence). The CDR3 is 14 amino acids. V trimming: 2 bases; J trimming: 2 bases; junction bases outside the gene matches: 2. CDR3 protein: CASSFGDRNYGYTF. The DNA for the CDR3 is TGTGCCAGCAGCTTCGGGGACAGGAACTATGGCTACACCTTC.

V and J are TRBV5-4 and TRBJ1-4; D is possibly TRBD1 (5 bases). Germline V lookup: CDR1 SGHNT, CDR2 YYREEE (reference sequence). Trimming cost V 4 bases and J 4 bases, with 20 bases left between them. The CDR3 sequence is 17 residues long. Here the CDR3 DNA reads TGTGCCAGCAGCCTCCGGGCGCAGGGTCGAGGTAATGAAAAACTGTTTTTT. This codes for CASSLRAQGRGNEKLFF.

This chain links TRBV4-1 with TRBJ1-1, with D unclear. The CDR3 spans 15 residues. Germline CDR1 and CDR2: MGHRA and YSYEKL. The V gene lost 3 bases and the J gene lost 6 bases, with 17 bases spanning the gap. The CDR3 sequence: CASSQGEAQRAEAFF. The CDR3 DNA reads TGCGCCAGCAGCCAGGGTGAGGCGCAGAGGGCTGAAGCTTTCTTT.

The chain uses TRBV15 and TRBJ1-3, with TRBD1 matching over 7 bases. The trim removed 2 bases at V and 1 base at J, leaving 2 bases unmatched. The CDR3 has 15 amino acids. Germline V lookup: CDR1 LNHNV, CDR2 YYDKDF (reference sequence). This chain's CDR3 is CATSRKTGSGNTIYF. The CDR3 DNA reads as TGTGCCACCAGCAGAAAGACAGGGTCTGGAAACACCATATATTTT.

The chain uses TRBV11-3 and TRBJ2-2; D might be TRBD2 (5 bases). The V gene's germline CDR1 is SGHNT and CDR2 YENEEA. CDR3 size: 16 residues. Trimming left V 5 bases short and J 4 bases short, with 17 bases between. CDR3 residues: CASSPGGGLGTGELFF. DNA for the CDR3: TGTGCCAGCAGCCCGGGTGGAGGCTTGGGCACCGGGGAGCTGTTTTTT.

The rearrangement links TRBV6-5 to TRBJ2-1; TRBD2 matches at 11 bases. The V gene's germline CDR1 is MNHEY and CDR2 SVGAGI. The CDR3 length is 13 residues. The trim removed 6 bases at V and 10 bases at J, leaving 5 bases unmatched. As DNA, the CDR3 is TGTGCCAGCAGGAGGACTAGCGGGTCCGAGCAGTTCTTC. This codes for CASRRTSGSEQFF.

This clone has a single count. This chain uses TRBV29-1 with TRBJ2-1; 7 positions agree with TRBD2. This CDR3 contains 13 residues. Losses at the gene ends were 6 bases for V and 6 bases for J; bases not matched to a gene: 8. Germline V gives CDR1 SQVTM, CDR2 ANQGSEA. For the CDR3, the DNA is TGCAGCGTGCCCCGGACTAGTTTCAATGAGCAGTTCTTC. This gives the protein CSVPRTSFNEQFF.

The chain has TRBV7-6 and TRBJ1-3; D remains ambiguous. Per the germline V gene, CDR1 is SGHVS and CDR2 is FNYEAQ. This CDR3 is built from 15 residues. V was pared by 0 bases and J by 4 bases, with 10 bases between. DNA for the CDR3: TGTGCCAGCAGCTTAGCGGGAGTTACAGGAAACACCATATATTTT. It yields the protein CASSLAGVTGNTIYF.

V is TRBV6-1 and J is TRBJ2-2, with 7 bases aligning to TRBD1. This CDR3 is built from 14 residues. From germline, CDR1 is MNHNS and CDR2 SASEGT. V trimming: 5 bases; J trimming: 5 bases; junction bases outside the gene matches: 5. CDR3 coding DNA: TGTGCCAGCAGTTTGGACAGGATAACCGGGGAGCTGTTTTTT. The encoded protein is CASSLDRITGELFF.

This chain links TRBV10-3 with TRBJ2-1; TRBD2 matches 9 bases. The CDR3 extends over 17 amino acids. Germline CDR1 is ENHRY and CDR2 is SYGVKD. J was trimmed by 5 bases and V by 0 bases; bases with no gene match: 8. CDR3 residues: CAISESLASGDNNEQFF. The CDR3 nucleotides are TGTGCCATCAGTGAGTCGCTGGCTAGCGGGGACAACAATGAGCAGTTCTTC.

The chain recombines TRBV6-1 with TRBJ1-5; possible D gene TRBD1, 5 bases. Germline V gene data show CDR1 as MNHNS and CDR2 as SASEGT. The CDR3 has 15 residues. Trimming removed 2 bases from V and 2 bases from J, with 10 bases in between. CDR3 coding DNA: TGTGCCAGCAGTGAATTCGTGACAGGCAATCAGCCCCAGCATTTT. It encodes CASSEFVTGNQPQHF.

This chain links TRBV28 with TRBJ1-2, with no clear D. CDR3 length: 11 residues. CDR1 and CDR2 from the germline V gene are MDHEN and SYDVKM. The V end lost 6 bases, the J end lost 2 bases, and 4 bases lay between the germline ends. The CDR3 DNA reads TGTGCCAGCAGCATCAACTATGGCTACACCTTC. Translating it yields CASSINYGYTF.

The chain is built from TRBV9 and TRBJ2-1; D may be TRBD2 (6 bases). Germline-derived CDR1 and CDR2 are SGDLS and YYNGEE. This CDR3 contains 15 residues. Trimming cost V 3 bases and J 6 bases, with 16 bases left between them. The CDR3 here is CASSAVLGSGNEQFF. The CDR3 nucleotides are TGTGCCAGCAGCGCCGTCCTCGGGAGTGGCAATGAGCAGTTCTTC.

This rearrangement joins TRBV10-3 to TRBJ1-1, with 7 bases lining up with TRBD1. CDR3 length: 16 amino acids. Germline V lookup: CDR1 ENHRY, CDR2 SYGVKD. The V gene end was trimmed by 0 bases and the J gene end by 1 base; junction bases not matched to a gene: 5. CDR3 sequence reads: CAISESRGLGNTEAFF. The CDR3 bases are TGTGCCATCAGTGAGTCAAGGGGGCTGGGGAACACTGAAGCTTTCTTT.